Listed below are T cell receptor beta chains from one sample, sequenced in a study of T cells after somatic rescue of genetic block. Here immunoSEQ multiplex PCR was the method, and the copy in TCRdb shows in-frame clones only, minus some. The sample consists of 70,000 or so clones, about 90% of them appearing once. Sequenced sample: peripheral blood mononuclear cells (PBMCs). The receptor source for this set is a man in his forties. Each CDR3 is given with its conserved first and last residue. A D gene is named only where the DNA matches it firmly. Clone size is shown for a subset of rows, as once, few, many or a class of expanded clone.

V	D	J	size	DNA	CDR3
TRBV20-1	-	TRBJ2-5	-	TGCAGCGCCATCTGGGGAGAGACCCAGTACTTC	CSAIWGETQYF
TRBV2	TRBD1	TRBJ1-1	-	TGTGCCAGCAGTGAAACACGACAGGGGGCGGAAGCTTTCTTT	CASSETRQGAEAFF
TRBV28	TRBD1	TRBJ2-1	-	TGTGCCAGCAGTTCCCCCGGCAGGGGGTCGAATGAGCAGTTCTTC	CASSSPGRGSNEQFF
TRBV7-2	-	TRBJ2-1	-	TGTGCCAGCAGCTTAAGTGGGGCGGATTACAATGAGCAGTTCTTC	CASSLSGADYNEQFF
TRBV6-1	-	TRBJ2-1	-	TGTGCCAGCAGTGAACGTGGGGGATCCTACAATGAGCAGTTCTTC	CASSERGGSYNEQFF
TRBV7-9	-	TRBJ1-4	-	TGTGCCAGCACCCCGTGGACACGGAATGAAAAACTGTTTTTT	CASTPWTRNEKLFF
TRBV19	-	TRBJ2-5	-	TGTGCCAGTAGTACACTGGGGGCCGAGACCCAGTACTTC	CASSTLGAETQYF
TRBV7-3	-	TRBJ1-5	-	TGTGCCAGCAGCTTAAAGGACACGAGATTCAATCAGCCCCAGCATTTT	CASSLKDTRFNQPQHF
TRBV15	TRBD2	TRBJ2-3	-	TGTGCCACCAGCAAGCGACTAGCGGAGAACACAGATACGCAGTATTTT	CATSKRLAENTDTQYF
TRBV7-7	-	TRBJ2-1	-	TGTGCTAGCACCCCATATGGAGCCAATGAGCAGTTCTTC	CASTPYGANEQFF
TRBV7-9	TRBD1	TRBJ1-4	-	TGTGCCAGCAGCCAAGACAGGGGGGCGGAAAAACTGTTTTTT	CASSQDRGAEKLFF
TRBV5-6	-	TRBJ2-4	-	TGTGCCAGCAGCTTTCGACAGGGAAAGGGAGGGCAGTACTTC	CASSFRQGKGGQYF
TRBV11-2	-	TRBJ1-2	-	TGTGCCAGCAGCCCTAGGGTTGGGGCGGGCTACACCTTC	CASSPRVGAGYTF
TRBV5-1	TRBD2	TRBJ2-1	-	TGCGCCAGTCGACTAGCGGGAGGTTCCTACAATGAGCAGTTCTTC	CASRLAGGSYNEQFF
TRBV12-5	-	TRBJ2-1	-	TGTGCTAGTGGTTCAAACCACGGACCGAACAATGAGCAGTTCTTC	CASGSNHGPNNEQFF
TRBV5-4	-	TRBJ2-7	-	TGTGCCAGCAGCTTGGGTCCCCTTTACGAGCAGTACTTC	CASSLGPLYEQYF
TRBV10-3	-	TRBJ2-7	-	TGTGCCATCAACCCCGGGGCAGACTCCTACGAGCAGTACTTC	CAINPGADSYEQYF
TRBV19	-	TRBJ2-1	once	TGTGCCAGTAGTATAGCCACCAATTCCTACAATGAGCAGTTCTTC	CASSIATNSYNEQFF
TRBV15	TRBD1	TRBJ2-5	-	TGTGCCACCAGCAGGGGGGGACAGGGACAAGAGACCCAGTACTTC	CATSRGGQGQETQYF
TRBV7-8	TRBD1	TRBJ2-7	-	TGTGCCAGCAGCAGAAGTGCCGGGACAGGGTCCTACGAGCAGTACTTC	CASSRSAGTGSYEQYF